A single sample gave rise to the 8 T cell receptor beta chains below, sequenced in a study of a mutant IDH1 vaccine in newly diagnosed glioma. Antigen specificity for these receptors is unknown. Sequenced by immunoSEQ multiplex PCR; TCRdb stores in-frame clones only, minus some. The sample has tens of thousands of clones, about 87% seen once. Described time point: week 23, last vaccination. Each vaccine dose was 300 ug of mutant IDH1 20-mer peptide, with topical imiquimod. The source material was PBMCs, sampled from a glioma patient whose treatment included an IDH1 peptide vaccine. These TCRs come from a man aged 18 to 30 with glioma.

V usage is TRBV28 and J usage is TRBJ2-2; D may match TRBD1 or TRBD2 (5 bases each). The CDR3 is made up of 16 amino acids. From germline, CDR1 is MDHEN and CDR2 SYDVKM. The ends were cut back, 2 bases at V and 2 bases at J, with 12 bases in the middle. The CDR3 DNA reads TGTGCCAGCAGTTTAAGGGACGCTCGTAACACCGGGGAGCTGTTTTTT. Translation: CASSLRDARNTGELFF.

J is TRBJ1-4 and V is TRBV10-3, with D perhaps TRBD1 (6 bases). The ends were cut back, 3 bases at V and 0 bases at J, with 14 bases in the middle. Germline CDR1 and CDR2: ENHRY and SYGVKD. The CDR3 is made up of 17 amino acids. DNA for the CDR3: TGTGCCATCAGTGAATGGGGGACAACAACAACTAATGAAAAACTGTTTTTT. As protein: CAISEWGTTTTNEKLFF.

The CDR3: CAWSGQRSTEAFF. CDR3 coding DNA: TGTGCCTGGAGTGGACAAAGGAGCACTGAAGCTTTCTTT. The chain is built from TRBV30 and TRBJ1-1, with D unclear. The germline V and J ends were trimmed by 1 base and 4 bases, with 10 bases remaining between them. The CDR3 is 13 amino acids. Germline CDR1 GTSNPN, CDR2 SVGIG (reference sequence).

The CDR3 coding sequence is TGTGCCAGCAGCTTATGGGGGGCAGGCGGGGAGCTGTTTTTT. This sequence encodes CASSLWGAGGELFF. The rearrangement links TRBV7-6 to TRBJ2-2; possibly TRBD1 or TRBD2 for D (6 bases each). This CDR3 region has 14 residues. CDR1 is SGHVS and CDR2 is FNYEAQ in the germline V gene. V lost 2 bases to trimming and J lost 7 bases, with 11 bases between them.

The CDR3 loop reads CASTEGVYLPNEQYF. The CDR3 nucleotides are TGTGCCAGTACTGAGGGGGTATACCTTCCCAACGAGCAGTACTTC. The chain recombines TRBV27 with TRBJ2-7; D is perhaps TRBD1 (6 bases). In germline, CDR1 is MNHEY, CDR2 SMNVEV (reference sequence). This CDR3 has 15 amino acids. Trimming took 9 bases from V and 5 from J, leaving 23 bases between them.

This chain connects TRBV15 to TRBJ2-3, with D hard to call. Trimming removed 0 bases at V and 6 bases at J, with 7 bases between. Per the germline V gene, CDR1 is LNHNV and CDR2 is YYDKDF (reference sequence). There are 13 residues in the CDR3. Written as DNA, the CDR3 is TGTGCCACCAGCAGAGATTTTCGTGATACGCAGTATTTT. It translates to CATSRDFRDTQYF.

This chain joins TRBV11-2 and TRBJ2-1; no definite D call. Trimming removed 2 bases from V and 6 bases from J, with 2 bases in between. The CDR3 consists of 11 residues. Per germline, CDR1 SGHAT and CDR2 FQNNGV. CDR3 in DNA: TGTGCCAGCAGCTTAAGCAATGAGCAGTTCTTC. It specifies CASSLSNEQFF.

The J gene is TRBJ1-1, the V gene TRBV4-3; D is uncertain. From germline, CDR1 is LGHNA and CDR2 YSLEER. Trimming removed 8 bases from V and 5 bases from J, with 15 bases in between. CDR3 size: 13 residues. The CDR3 nucleotides are TGCGCCAGCTTTGCCAAGATCAGGACTGAAGCTTTCTTT. This codes for CASFAKIRTEAFF.